Reported below is one T cell receptor (beta chain). Its cognate antigen is unknown. Isolated RNA was reverse transcribed in full, so expressed TCRB transcripts were sequenced. Assay: immunoSEQ multiplex PCR; the TCRdb copy retains only in-frame clones and omits some. The sample gives about 700,000 clones, under 15% of which show up once; approximately 0.022% is in the top ten. The V segment lost 4 bases and the J segment 8 bases; nucleotides outside the gene matches: 5. This CDR3 comprises 14 residues. Germline CDR1 MDHEN, CDR2 SYDVKM. These data come from a study of beta chain features in type 1 diabetes. Broader study findings: Shortening that was moderate but significant affected the TCRB CDR3s of Type 1 diabetes patients in all four CD4+ subsets.

The sequenced sample consisted of naive CD4+ T cells from blood. The V call is TRBV28, the J call TRBJ1-6, with 7 bases identical to TRBD1. This clonotype was obtained from a man aged 18 to 30 with type 1 diabetes. CDR3 DNA sequence: TGTGCCAGCAGTTCCGGACAGGCGGATTCACCCCTCCACTTT. Encoded protein: CASSSGQADSPLHF.